Included here is one T cell receptor (beta chain) sequence, with context. No antigen is known for it. Isolating PBMCs gave at least 6 million of these cells per sample. PCR was performed a second time for about 6 to 12 cycles using a sample-barcoded 5' primer and a J-beta primer mix. A template-switch adaptor that had 12 random nucleotides put a tag on each cDNA molecule. Each CDR3 protein is one row after TCRdb ran MiXCR on the 5' RACE reads. The sample yields about a million distinct CDR3 sequences, just over 50% seen once. This sample is drawn from a study of blood T cells in healthy people across ages. V lost 4 bases and J 9 bases, leaving 13 bases between the germline ends. From germline, CDR1 is ENHRY and CDR2 SYGVKD. The length of the CDR3 is 13 residues. Broader study findings: Changes in expanded clonotypes were possibly confounded, as the CMV status of donors was unknown.

Material: blood. The TCR originated in a woman in her sixties in good health. V and J are TRBV10-3 and TRBJ2-1, with D perhaps being TRBD1 or TRBD2 (5 bases each). The CDR3 reads CAISVSAGSEQFF. CDR3 in DNA: TGTGCCATCAGTGTATCGGCAGGGAGTGAGCAGTTCTTC.